A selection of T cell receptor beta chains follows, all from one sample in a study of human T cells and chemical hapten exposure. From the RACE reads, TCRdb called clonotypes with MiXCR, one entry per CDR3 protein. The table records some 100,000 distinct CDR3 sequences, 9.3% of them present only once. Source: whole blood, taken in connection with sensitization to the hapten diphenylcyclopropenone (DPC). The receptors shown here come from a woman aged 40 to 50 with alopecia areata. Some clones in this sample may be carry-over from other donors' samples. The CDR3 runs from the conserved cysteine through the conserved F or W. D genes are given only for firm matches. Not all rows give a size; the values are once, few, many and, for expanded clones, a class.

TRBV12-3/TRBV12-4,TRBJ1-1,many,TRBD1,CASSFEPRGATEAFF,TGTGCCAGCAGCTTCGAACCCAGGGGGGCCACTGAAGCTTTCTTT
TRBV7-9,TRBJ2-7,few,TRBD1,CASSLRTGSSYEQYF,TGTGCCAGCAGCCTCCGGACAGGGAGCTCCTACGAGCAGTACTTC
TRBV12-3/TRBV12-4,TRBJ2-7,few,TRBD2,CASTPGGGSYEQYF,TGTGCCAGCACCCCCGGCGGGGGCTCCTACGAGCAGTACTTC
TRBV28,TRBJ1-4,NA,NA,CASSFVLGREKLFF,TGTGCCAGCAGTTTTGTATTAGGGAGGGAAAAACTGTTTTTT
TRBV20-1,TRBJ2-2,few,NA,CSATNPRQIGGTGELFF,TGCAGTGCTACTAATCCTCGACAGATAGGAGGAACCGGGGAGCTGTTTTTT
TRBV20-1,TRBJ1-2,few,TRBD1,CSARGSGTAYGYTF,TGCAGTGCTAGGGGCTCCGGGACAGCATATGGCTACACCTTC
TRBV23-1,TRBJ1-5,NA,NA,CASSRPGRSYNQPQHF,TGCGCCAGCAGTCGCCCAGGACGAAGCTATAATCAGCCCCAGCATTTT
TRBV7-2,TRBJ1-2,NA,NA,CASSLVGDYTF,TGTGCCAGCAGCTTAGTCGGGGACTACACCTTC
TRBV6-2/TRBV6-3,TRBJ1-1,NA,TRBD1,CASSSTGGFIVEAFF,TGTGCCAGCAGTTCGACAGGGGGATTCATCGTTGAAGCTTTCTTT
TRBV12-3/TRBV12-4,TRBJ1-2,many,NA,CASTPTNRVSGYTF,TGTGCCAGCACTCCTACGAACAGGGTCTCAGGCTACACCTTC
TRBV12-3/TRBV12-4,TRBJ2-7,many,TRBD1,CASSSLDRVGEQYF,TGTGCCAGCAGTTCGCTGGACAGGGTTGGCGAGCAGTACTTC
TRBV5-4,TRBJ2-3,many,TRBD2,CASSLRASGRLDTQYF,TGTGCCAGCAGCTTGCGGGCTAGCGGGAGATTGGATACGCAGTATTTT
TRBV29-1,TRBJ2-1,many,NA,CSVEIPYNEQFF,TGCAGCGTTGAAATTCCATACAATGAGCAGTTCTTC
TRBV10-1,TRBJ2-1,few,NA,CASSGRLETIIADNEQFF,TGCGCCAGCAGTGGGCGACTAGAGACTATTATCGCCGACAATGAGCAGTTCTTC
TRBV4-2,TRBJ2-1,few,TRBD2,CASSQDGLAVGEQFF,TGTGCCAGCAGCCAAGACGGTCTAGCGGTCGGTGAGCAGTTCTTC
TRBV10-3,TRBJ2-2,NA,NA,CAISESGAGELFF,TGTGCCATCAGTGAGTCAGGAGCTGGGGAGCTGTTTTTT
TRBV19,TRBJ2-1,few,NA,CASSRDWGNPYNEQFF,TGTGCCAGTAGTCGCGATTGGGGGAACCCCTACAATGAGCAGTTCTTC
TRBV7-3,TRBJ2-3,NA,NA,CASSTYTLALDTQYF,TGTGCCAGCAGCACATACACCCTAGCGCTAGATACGCAGTATTTT
TRBV3-1,TRBJ2-7,few,TRBD2,CASSLRTRWEQYF,TGTGCCAGCAGCTTACGGACTAGATGGGAGCAGTACTTC
TRBV7-8,TRBJ2-1,many,TRBD1,CASSAGTGHSYNEQFF,TGTGCCAGCAGCGCGGGGACAGGCCATTCCTACAATGAGCAGTTCTTC
TRBV20-1,TRBJ2-1,many,TRBD2,CSARDPREAYNEQFF,TGCAGTGCTAGAGATCCCCGGGAGGCCTACAATGAGCAGTTCTTC
TRBV29-1,TRBJ2-1,NA,NA,CSVVPTLNEQFF,TGCAGCGTTGTCCCAACATTGAATGAGCAGTTCTTC
TRBV20-1,TRBJ2-1,NA,TRBD1,CSARLAQGALDEQFF,TGCAGTGCTAGGCTGGCGCAGGGGGCGTTGGATGAGCAGTTCTTC
TRBV7-2,TRBJ2-5,NA,NA,CASSLEVRRIQETQYF,TGTGCCAGCAGCTTAGAGGTTCGGCGGATTCAAGAGACCCAGTACTTC
TRBV28,TRBJ2-7,NA,TRBD1,CASSYDRVYEQYF,TGTGCCAGCAGTTACGACAGGGTCTACGAGCAGTACTTC
TRBV20-1,TRBJ2-3,NA,TRBD2,CSARLAGVLADTQYF,TGCAGTGCTAGATTAGCGGGAGTACTGGCAGATACGCAGTATTTT
TRBV11-2,TRBJ2-3,few,NA,CASSPGRSTQYF,TGTGCCAGCAGCCCCGGGCGGAGTACGCAGTATTTT
TRBV18,TRBJ1-2,NA,NA,CASSPGTRGYTF,TGTGCCAGCTCACCAGGAACGAGGGGCTACACCTTC
TRBV20-1,TRBJ1-3,NA,NA,CSAQSGGISSGNTIYF,TGCAGTGCTCAGAGTGGGGGTATAAGCTCTGGAAACACCATATATTTT
TRBV20-1,TRBJ2-5,NA,TRBD2,CSARGSGRAQETQYF,TGCAGTGCTAGAGGAAGCGGGAGGGCCCAAGAGACCCAGTACTTC
TRBV20-1,TRBJ2-1,few,NA,CSARAGNRVVGQFF,TGCAGTGCTAGGGCTGGGAACAGGGTAGTTGGGCAGTTCTTC
TRBV4-2,TRBJ1-4,many,NA,CASSQVAGAGEKLFF,TGTGCCAGCAGCCAAGTGGCGGGGGCTGGTGAAAAACTGTTTTTT
TRBV3-1,TRBJ2-1,many,TRBD2,CASKRGLAGVAEEQFF,TGTGCCAGCAAAAGGGGCCTAGCGGGAGTCGCAGAAGAGCAGTTCTTC
TRBV27,TRBJ2-2,NA,NA,CASSLQGRNTGELFF,TGTGCCAGCAGTTTGCAGGGGCGCAACACCGGGGAGCTGTTTTTT
TRBV12-3/TRBV12-4,TRBJ1-1,few,TRBD1,CASVVTGTGTEAFF,TGTGCCAGCGTAGTAACCGGGACAGGGACTGAAGCTTTCTTT
TRBV27,TRBJ1-4,few,NA,CASRYSQGATNEKLFF,TGTGCCAGCAGATACTCGCAGGGCGCAACTAATGAAAAACTGTTTTTT
TRBV29-1,TRBJ1-3,many,NA,CSVASSGNTIYF,TGCAGCGTCGCTAGCTCTGGAAACACCATATATTTT
TRBV15,TRBJ2-1,NA,NA,CATSSPSAPSNEQFF,TGTGCCACCAGCAGCCCTAGCGCCCCTAGCAATGAGCAGTTCTTC
TRBV28,TRBJ2-7,many,NA,CASSSEARRQYF,TGTGCCAGCAGTTCCGAGGCCCGGCGGCAGTACTTC
TRBV12-3/TRBV12-4,TRBJ1-1,many,NA,CASSPGPLRVTEAFF,TGTGCCAGCAGCCCGGGACCCCTGAGGGTCACTGAAGCTTTCTTT
TRBV5-4,TRBJ2-7,many,NA,CASSRENSYEQYF,TGTGCCAGCAGCCGTGAGAACTCCTACGAGCAGTACTTC
TRBV7-2,TRBJ1-2,NA,NA,CASSLVTRSNYGYTF,TGTGCCAGCAGCTTAGTTACCAGATCTAACTATGGCTACACCTTC
TRBV29-1,TRBJ1-2,few,NA,CSVEPGGYTF,TGCAGCGTTGAACCAGGAGGCTACACCTTC
TRBV28,TRBJ2-7,many,TRBD1,CASKRQGAAQQYF,TGTGCCAGCAAGAGACAGGGGGCTGCGCAGCAGTACTTC